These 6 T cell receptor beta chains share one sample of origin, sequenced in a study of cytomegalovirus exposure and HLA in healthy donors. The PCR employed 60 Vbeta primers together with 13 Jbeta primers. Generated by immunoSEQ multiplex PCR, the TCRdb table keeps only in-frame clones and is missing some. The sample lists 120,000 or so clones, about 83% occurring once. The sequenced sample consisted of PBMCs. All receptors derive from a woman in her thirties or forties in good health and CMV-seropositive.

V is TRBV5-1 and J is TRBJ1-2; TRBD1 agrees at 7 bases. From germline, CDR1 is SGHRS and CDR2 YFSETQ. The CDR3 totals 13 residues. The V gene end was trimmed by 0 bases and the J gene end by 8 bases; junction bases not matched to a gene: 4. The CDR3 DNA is TGCGCCAGCAGCTTGGGCAGGGGGGACGGCTACACCTTC. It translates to CASSLGRGDGYTF.

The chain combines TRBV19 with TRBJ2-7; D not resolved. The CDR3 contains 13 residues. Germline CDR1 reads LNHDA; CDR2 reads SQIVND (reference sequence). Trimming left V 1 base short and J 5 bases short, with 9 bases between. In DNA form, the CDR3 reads TGTGCCAGTAGTATAGGCTGGAGCGACGAGCAGTACTTC. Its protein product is CASSIGWSDEQYF.

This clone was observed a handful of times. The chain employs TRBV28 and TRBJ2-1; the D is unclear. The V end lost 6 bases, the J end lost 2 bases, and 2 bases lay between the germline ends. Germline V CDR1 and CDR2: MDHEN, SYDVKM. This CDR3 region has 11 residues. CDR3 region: CASSAYNEQFF. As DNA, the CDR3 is TGTGCCAGCAGCGCCTACAATGAGCAGTTCTTC.

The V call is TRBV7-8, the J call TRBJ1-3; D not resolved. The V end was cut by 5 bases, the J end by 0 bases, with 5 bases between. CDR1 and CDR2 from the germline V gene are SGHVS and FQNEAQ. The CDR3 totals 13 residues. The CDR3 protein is CASSTFSGNTIYF. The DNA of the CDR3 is TGTGCCAGCAGCACATTCTCTGGAAACACCATATATTTT.

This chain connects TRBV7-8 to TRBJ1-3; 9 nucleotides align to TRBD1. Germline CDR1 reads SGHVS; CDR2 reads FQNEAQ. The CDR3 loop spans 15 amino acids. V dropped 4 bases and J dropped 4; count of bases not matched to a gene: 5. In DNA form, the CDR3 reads TGTGCCAGCAGCTCAGACAGGGGGGTAGGAAACACCATATATTTT. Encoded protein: CASSSDRGVGNTIYF.

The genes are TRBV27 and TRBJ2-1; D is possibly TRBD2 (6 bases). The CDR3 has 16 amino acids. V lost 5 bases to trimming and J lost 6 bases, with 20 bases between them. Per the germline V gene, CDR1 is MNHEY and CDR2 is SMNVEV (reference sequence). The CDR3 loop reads CASSVRVGLQPNEQFF. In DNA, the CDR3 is TGTGCCAGCAGTGTAAGGGTGGGACTTCAACCCAATGAGCAGTTCTTC.